This TCR beta chain comes out of a study of vaccination and CD4 T cells after COVID-19. About the study: Post-COVID samples had a sampling time that fell a median around 100 days after diagnosis (range 35 to 161).

The table lists this clonotype with a few counts. The antigen is not known. The study sequenced cultured CD4+ T cell DNA using the Oncomine TCR Beta short-read assay. MiXCR, run by TCRdb on the PCR reads, gives a single entry per CDR3 protein. The data contain roughly 6,600 distinct CDR3 sequences, 35% to 45% of them singletons. Noted treatment: roughly 10-day PBMC culture with coronavirus spike peptide pools or control peptides (ViraFEST assay). Ahead of the COVID-19 pandemic (2011-2018), the CD4+ T cells of the unexposed donor were collected. Germline CDR1 MNHEY, CDR2 SVGAGI. The CDR3 is 14 residues long. Trimming stripped 0 bases from V and 2 bases from J, with 6 bases between.

Sequencing was done on a sample of CD4+ T cells from blood, cultured in vitro. The chain has TRBV6-5 and TRBJ2-3; D gene uncertain. This clonotype originated in a human donor in good health. CDR3 in amino acids: CASSYSKNTDTQYF. The CDR3 DNA follows: TGTGCCAGCAGTTACTCGAAAAACACAGATACGCAGTATTTT.